The next 12 T cell receptor beta chains were all read from a single sample in a study of response to subunit inactivated influenza vaccine. TCRdb passed the RT-PCR reads through MiXCR, listing each CDR3 protein once. The sample has approximately 490,000 distinct CDR3 sequences, approximately 6.9% seen once. The source material was PBMCs from blood, sampled less than 30 months after vaccination. The origin of the receptors is a man aged 50 to 69 who received an inactivated influenza vaccine.

This clonotype was counted a few times. The chain joins TRBV12-3 or TRBV12-4 to TRBJ2-3, with D possibly being TRBD1 (8 bases). CDR3 size: 16 residues. V was shortened by 4 bases and J by 5 bases, with 19 bases between the two germline ends. CDR3: CASSSTGEGPQDTQYF. CDR3 in DNA: TGTGCCAGCAGTTCGACAGGGGAGGGCCCGCAAGATACGCAGTATTTT.

This clonotype was detected many times. The V call is TRBV7-2, the J call TRBJ1-4; no clear D gene. The CDR3 extends over 15 amino acids. Trimming cost V 5 bases and J 0 bases, with 10 bases left between them. Germline V lookup: CDR1 SGHTA, CDR2 FQGNSA. The CDR3 sequence is CASSPRRTTNEKLFF. In DNA form, the CDR3 reads TGTGCCAGCAGCCCCAGGCGTACAACTAATGAAAAACTGTTTTTT.

This clonotype showed up many times. The rearrangement joins TRBV13 to TRBJ1-5; possibly TRBD1 for D (6 bases). Trimming cost V 5 bases and J 4 bases, with 9 bases left between them. CDR3 size: 13 residues. CDR1 is PRHDT, CDR2 FYEKMQ, per germline (reference sequence). In DNA, the CDR3 is TGTGCCAGCAGCCGTCAGGGGAATCAGCCCCAGCATTTT. This sequence encodes CASSRQGNQPQHF.

At least ten counts were recorded for this clonotype. V is TRBV11-2 and J is TRBJ2-3; D is unclear. Trimming removed 1 base at V and 6 bases at J, with 8 bases between. Germline CDR1 reads SGHAT; CDR2 reads FQNNGV. This CDR3 has 13 amino acids. CDR3 residues: CASSLGDFDTQYF. As DNA, the CDR3 is TGTGCCAGCAGCTTAGGGGATTTCGATACGCAGTATTTT.

The sample holds a few counts of this clonotype. The chain has TRBV20-1 and TRBJ2-7; 9 bases match TRBD1. This CDR3 has 17 residues. CDR1 and CDR2 (germline): DFQATT, SNEGSKA (reference sequence). Trimming took 1 base from V and 0 from J; bases not matched to a gene: 10. CDR3 nucleotides: TGCAGTGCTAGAGCCAAATGGGACAGGGACCCCTCCTACGAGCAGTACTTC. This codes for CSARAKWDRDPSYEQYF.

This clonotype was detected many times. This chain uses TRBV7-2 with TRBJ2-4; D is unresolved. V lost 7 bases and J lost 1, with 8 bases in between. The CDR3 spans 13 residues. CDR1 SGHTA and CDR2 FQGNSA come from the germline V gene. As DNA, the CDR3 is TGTGCCAGCAAGAGTTTGGCCAAAAACATTCAGTACTTC. Encoded protein: CASKSLAKNIQYF. The complete variable domain, with remaining parts taken from reference TRBV7-2 and TRBJ2-4, reads GAGVSQSPSNKVTEKGKDVELRCDPISGHTALYWYRQSLGQGLEFLIYFQGNSAPDKSGLPSDRFSAERTGGSVSTLTIQRTQQEDSAVYLCASKSLAKNIQYFGAGTRLSVL.

This clonotype was recorded at least ten times. V usage is TRBV7-9 and J usage is TRBJ2-1; 8 nucleotides agree with TRBD1. The length of the CDR3 is 16 residues. CDR1 is SEHNR and CDR2 is FQNEAQ in the germline V gene (reference sequence). Trimming at V came to 4 bases and at J to 0 bases, leaving 5 bases not matched to a gene. The CDR3 region is CASSSWTGSSYNEQFF. CDR3 nucleotides: TGTGCCAGCAGCTCCTGGACAGGGAGCTCCTACAATGAGCAGTTCTTC.

There are a few counts of this clonotype. The chain uses TRBV20-1 and TRBJ2-2, with TRBD2 as a possible D gene (5 bases). Germline-derived CDR1 and CDR2 are DFQATT and SNEGSKA (reference sequence). The CDR3 runs 15 residues. V was trimmed by 7 bases and J by 0 bases, leaving 15 bases between them. This chain's CDR3 is CSGSDSFANTGELFF. CDR3 nucleotides: TGCAGTGGGTCGGACTCCTTCGCGAACACCGGGGAGCTGTTTTTT.

This clonotype was seen only once. This chain joins TRBV4-2 and TRBJ1-4, with D perhaps matching TRBD1 (6 bases). Germline V gene sequence: CDR1 LGHNA, CDR2 YNFKEQ. The CDR3 runs to 15 residues. V shed 4 bases and J shed 7 bases, with 16 bases lying between them. CDR3 bases: TGTGCCAGCAGCCCCCCGGGGCAGGGGAGTGAAAAACTGTTTTTT. Its protein product is CASSPPGQGSEKLFF.

There are many counts of this clonotype. The chain recombines TRBV27 with TRBJ1-4; a weak D match, TRBD1 (6 bases). The germline V gene encodes CDR1 MNHEY and CDR2 SMNVEV (reference sequence). V dropped 6 bases and J dropped 4 bases, with 12 bases sitting between them. There are 14 residues in the CDR3. CDR3 in DNA: TGTGCCAGCAGACGAGGGGGGGTTAATGAAAAACTGTTTTTT. Encoded protein: CASRRGGVNEKLFF.

The chain combines TRBV7-6 with TRBJ1-2, with D perhaps TRBD1 (5 bases). With 2 bases removed from V and 2 bases from J, the gap between germline ends came to 9 bases. Per germline, CDR1 SGHVS and CDR2 FNYEAQ. There are 14 residues in the CDR3. The chain's CDR3 is CASSLLAGNYGYTF. CDR3 DNA: TGTGCCAGCAGCTTACTTGCAGGGAACTATGGCTACACCTTC.

The rearrangement joins TRBV20-1 to TRBJ2-1; D gene ambiguous. Germline V gene lookup returns CDR1 DFQATT and CDR2 SNEGSKA (reference sequence). The CDR3 is 13 residues long. The ends were cut back, 4 bases at V and 4 bases at J, with 11 bases in the middle. The CDR3: CSANGLIYNEQFF. CDR3 DNA sequence: TGCAGTGCTAACGGGCTCATTTACAATGAGCAGTTCTTC.